This passage covers 29 T cell receptor beta chains from one sample sequenced in a study of shared clonotypes between healthy human individuals. Assay: immunoSEQ multiplex PCR; the TCRdb copy retains only in-frame clones and omits some. The sample comprises more than 2 million clones, roughly 94% of which are singletons, and 0.1% to 0.15% rests with the top ten. The specimen was naive CD4+ T cells sorted from blood. Subset specified: CD45RA+ positively selected. The receptor set was obtained from a man aged 18 to 29 in good health.

The CDR3 DNA reads TGTGCCAGCAGTGAGGGGGGACGCTACTACGAGCAGTACTTC. It is translated as CASSEGGRYYEQYF. The rearrangement links TRBV25-1 to TRBJ2-7; a possible D gene is TRBD2 (6 bases). CDR1 is MGHDK, CDR2 SYGVNS, per germline. Deletions cut 3 bases from V and 3 bases from J, with 12 bases between. CDR3 length: 14 residues.

About this clone itself: Other DNA sequences from this sample encode an identical CDR3 as well. This chain uses TRBV5-4 with TRBJ1-6; no reliable D call. Per the germline V gene, CDR1 is SGHNT and CDR2 is YYREEE (reference sequence). The ends were cut back, 0 bases at V and 0 bases at J, with 7 bases in the middle. This CDR3 contains 16 residues. The CDR3 coding sequence is TGTGCCAGCAGCTTGGATGGGAGCTCCTATAATTCACCCCTCCACTTT. Its protein is CASSLDGSSYNSPLHF.

The chain recombines TRBV9 with TRBJ2-5, with a weak D call TRBD1 (8 bases). This CDR3 is built from 16 residues. Trimming stripped 4 bases from V and 5 bases from J, with 21 bases between. Per the germline V gene, CDR1 is SGDLS and CDR2 is YYNGEE. The CDR3 protein is CASSPHIQGGGETQYF. The CDR3 DNA reads TGTGCCAGCAGCCCCCACATACAGGGGGGAGGGGAGACCCAGTACTTC.

This clone appeared once. The rearrangement joins TRBV5-4 to TRBJ1-2, with D unclear. This CDR3 contains 14 residues. Germline V gene data show CDR1 as SGHNT and CDR2 as YYREEE (reference sequence). Trimming left V 4 bases short and J 2 bases short, with 12 bases between. The CDR3: CASSPKAENYGYTF. DNA for the CDR3: TGTGCCAGCAGCCCGAAGGCGGAAAACTATGGCTACACCTTC.

The chain joins TRBV7-9 to TRBJ2-3, with no clear D. The V end lost 5 bases, the J end lost 2 bases, and 23 bases lay between the germline ends. The germline gives CDR1 SEHNR, CDR2 FQNEAQ (reference sequence). CDR3 length: 18 amino acids. The CDR3 sequence is CASSPPTARSPSTDTQYF. The CDR3 coding sequence is TGTGCCAGCAGCCCCCCCACCGCACGCTCCCCCTCCACAGATACGCAGTATTTT.

CDR3 in amino acids: CASSAAGGPYGYTF. CDR3 DNA: TGTGCCAGCAGTGCTGCGGGAGGACCCTATGGCTACACCTTC. The rearrangement links TRBV2 to TRBJ1-2; no clear D gene. There are 14 residues in the CDR3. Between the trimmed V and J ends, which lost 4 bases and 4 bases, there was a span of 13 bases. Germline loops: CDR1 SNHLY, CDR2 FYNNEI.

CDR3 sequence (DNA): TGTGCCAGCAGCTTCCGGGACTTAGGCACCGGGGAGCTGTTTTTT. This sequence encodes CASSFRDLGTGELFF. This chain joins TRBV11-2 and TRBJ2-2; perhaps TRBD2 as D (6 bases). The CDR3 is made up of 15 amino acids. The ends were cut back, 3 bases at V and 4 bases at J, with 12 bases in the middle. The germline CDR1 and CDR2 sequences are SGHAT and FQNNGV.

This chain joins TRBV7-3 and TRBJ1-1; 8 positions match TRBD1. CDR3 size: 15 residues. Germline V gene data show CDR1 as SGHTA and CDR2 as FQGTGA. Trimming took 0 bases from V and 5 from J; bases not matched to a gene: 5. CDR3: CASSLTGQGRTEAFF. DNA for the CDR3: TGTGCCAGCAGCTTAACCGGACAGGGACGAACTGAAGCTTTCTTT.

V usage is TRBV5-1 and J usage is TRBJ1-4; D unclear. The germline V gene has CDR1 SGHRS and CDR2 YFSETQ. This CDR3 spans 14 amino acids. V was trimmed by 0 bases and J by 7 bases, leaving 10 bases between them. Here the CDR3 reads CASSLESWGEKLFF. The CDR3 DNA follows: TGCGCCAGCAGCTTGGAGTCTTGGGGTGAAAAACTGTTTTTT.

The rearrangement joins TRBV6-6 to TRBJ1-4, with D unclear. The CDR3 has 14 residues. Per germline, CDR1 MNHNY and CDR2 SVGAGI (reference sequence). V was shortened by 6 bases and J by 0 bases, with 8 bases between the two germline ends. The CDR3 sequence is CASSPKTTNEKLFF. CDR3 DNA: TGTGCCAGCAGCCCCAAAACAACTAATGAAAAACTGTTTTTT.

The chain recombines TRBV11-2 with TRBJ2-5; 8 bases are shared with TRBD2. Germline V CDR1 and CDR2: SGHAT, FQNNGV. This CDR3 has 18 residues. J gave up 1 base and V 6 bases, and 16 bases lay outside the gene matches. CDR3 amino acids: CASRKPGLETITQETQYF. The CDR3 DNA is TGTGCCAGCAGAAAGCCGGGACTAGAGACAATAACCCAAGAGACCCAGTACTTC. Full variable domain (outside the CDR3, taken from reference TRBV11-2 and TRBJ2-5): EAGVAQSPRYKIIEKRQSVAFWCNPISGHATLYWYQQILGQGPKLLIQFQNNGVVDDSQLPKDRFSAERLKGVDSTLKIQPAKLEDSAVYLCASRKPGLETITQETQYFGPGTRLLVL.

The genes are TRBV7-9 and TRBJ2-3, with D tentatively TRBD1 (5 bases). Germline V gene data show CDR1 as SEHNR and CDR2 as FQNEAQ (reference sequence). CDR3 length equals 13 residues. V was trimmed by 5 bases and J by 5 bases, leaving 11 bases between them. The CDR3 region has the DNA TGTGCCAGCAGCCGCAGGGTGGTAGATACGCAGTATTTT. This translates into CASSRRVVDTQYF.

V and J are TRBV5-6 and TRBJ1-2, with D unclear. With 0 bases removed from V and 3 bases from J, the gap between germline ends came to 15 bases. Germline assignment: CDR1 SGHDT and CDR2 YYEEEE. This CDR3 has 16 residues. The CDR3 region is CASSLALGPEDYGYTF. The CDR3 coding sequence is TGTGCCAGCAGCTTGGCCTTGGGCCCGGAGGACTATGGCTACACCTTC.

The rearrangement joins TRBV7-8 to TRBJ2-5, with unresolved D. CDR1 is SGHVS and CDR2 is FQNEAQ in the germline V gene. Trimming removed 1 base at V and 5 bases at J, with 17 bases between. The CDR3 covers 16 residues. In DNA form, the CDR3 reads TGTGCCAGCAGCTTAGGGGCTCTATCTGTTGACGAGACCCAGTACTTC. This codes for CASSLGALSVDETQYF. The whole variable domain, filled in from reference TRBV7-8 and TRBJ2-5, reads GAGVSQSPRYKVAKRGQDVALRCDPISGHVSLFWYQQALGQGPEFLTYFQNEAQLDKSGLPSDRFFAERPEGSVSTLKIQRTQQEDSAVYLCASSLGALSVDETQYFGPGTRLLVL.

Comment on this clone: This sequence may be a read error, since a much larger clone differs from it by one base. The conserved phenylalanine or tryptophan is not found at the CDR3 terminus, so this likely reflects a read error. The chain combines TRBV15 with TRBJ1-2; tentatively, D is TRBD1 (6 bases). Trimming pared 6 bases from V and 2 bases from J, leaving 13 bases between. CDR3 length: 14 residues. Germline CDR1 LNHNV, CDR2 YYDKDF (reference sequence). CDR3 sequence reads: CATRTTGNNYGYTS. CDR3 bases: TGTGCCACCAGAACGACAGGCAACAACTATGGCTACACCTCC.

The chain couples TRBV7-2 to TRBJ2-3, with D possibly being TRBD2 (5 bases). V was cut by 10 bases and J by 1 base, with 12 bases left in between. CDR3 length: 13 residues. Germline lookup yields CDR1 SGHTA and CDR2 FQGNSA. CDR3 DNA sequence: TGTGCCACCAGAAAACTAGGCACAGATACGCAGTATTTT. It is translated as CATRKLGTDTQYF.

V gene TRBV11-2 combines with J gene TRBJ1-2, with TRBD1 identical over 7 bases. CDR1 is SGHAT and CDR2 is FQNNGV in the germline V gene. The CDR3 loop spans 15 amino acids. V gave up 1 base and J gave up 4 bases; unmatched junction bases: 6. For the CDR3, the DNA is TGTGCCAGCAGCTTAGGACAGGGTGGATCCTATGGCTACACCTTC. The encoded protein is CASSLGQGGSYGYTF.

This chain joins TRBV7-8 and TRBJ2-3, with 8 positions matching TRBD2. The CDR3 contains 16 residues. The junction had 6 bases not matched to a gene; V was cut back by 4 bases and J by 0 bases. Germline loops: CDR1 SGHVS, CDR2 FQNEAQ. DNA for the CDR3: TGTGCCAGCAGCTCAGGCGGGGGGCCAAGCACAGATACGCAGTATTTT. Protein: CASSSGGGPSTDTQYF.

This chain uses TRBV7-2 with TRBJ2-5; 7 nucleotides agree with TRBD1. The CDR3 has 18 amino acids. Germline assignment: CDR1 SGHTA and CDR2 FQGNSA. J was trimmed by 8 bases and V by 5 bases; bases with no gene match: 23. The CDR3 nucleotides are TGTGCCAGCAGCCCGGACAGGTTCTCACCCAACGATTCCGACACCCAGTACTTC. This translates into CASSPDRFSPNDSDTQYF.

This clone was observed at least ten times. This sequence joins TRBV5-6 and TRBJ2-7; 11 positions match TRBD2. J gave up 2 bases and V 4 bases, and 5 bases lay outside the gene matches. The CDR3 runs 15 residues. Germline CDR1 reads SGHDT; CDR2 reads YYEEEE. The CDR3 nucleotides read TGTGCCAGCAGCCAGCCGGGACTAGCGGCCTACGAGCAGTACTTC. It translates to CASSQPGLAAYEQYF.

V and J are TRBV7-9 and TRBJ2-3; unclear D gene. Per germline, CDR1 SEHNR and CDR2 FQNEAQ (reference sequence). The CDR3 is made up of 14 amino acids. Trimming took 6 bases from V and 4 from J, leaving 14 bases between them. CDR3 loop: CASSSTVLADTQYF. The CDR3 bases are TGTGCCAGCAGTTCTACGGTGTTAGCAGATACGCAGTATTTT.

This rearrangement joins TRBV28 to TRBJ1-3; D possibly corresponds to TRBD1 (6 bases). CDR1 is MDHEN, CDR2 SYDVKM, per germline. The CDR3 runs to 15 residues. Trimming stripped 1 base from V and 2 bases from J, with 9 bases between. The CDR3 sequence: CASSLFGGTGNTIYF. In nucleotides, the CDR3 is TGTGCCAGCAGTTTATTCGGGGGCACTGGAAACACCATATATTTT.

V gene TRBV18 combines with J gene TRBJ2-2; no clear D. V was shortened by 2 bases and J by 5 bases, with 9 bases between the two germline ends. Germline V gene lookup returns CDR1 KGHSH and CDR2 LQKENI. The CDR3 is made up of 14 amino acids. CDR3: CASSPYKRTGELFF. The CDR3 DNA is TGTGCCAGCTCACCATACAAGCGTACCGGGGAGCTGTTTTTT.

To note about this clone: The identical CDR3 is also encoded by other nucleotide sequences in the sample. The gene calls are TRBV10-3 and TRBJ2-7; D possibly uses TRBD1 or TRBD2 (5 bases each). The germline V gene encodes CDR1 ENHRY and CDR2 SYGVKD. The CDR3 is made up of 14 amino acids. V dropped 2 bases and J dropped 2 bases, with 10 bases sitting between them. The CDR3 DNA follows: TGTGCCATCAGTGAGGGGACGGTGACCTACGAGCAGTACTTC. It specifies CAISEGTVTYEQYF.

V is TRBV30 and J is TRBJ2-7; TRBD2 aligns across 8 bases. The CDR3 spans 16 residues. Per the germline V gene, CDR1 is GTSNPN and CDR2 is SVGIG (reference sequence). V lost 3 bases to trimming and J lost 2 bases; unmatched junction nucleotides: 12. CDR3 in DNA: TGTGCCTGGAGGTCCTCCGGCGGGGGGCCCCCCTACGAGCAGTACTTC. The encoded protein is CAWRSSGGGPPYEQYF.

This clone was found many times. The chain couples TRBV27 to TRBJ2-7; TRBD2 agrees at 14 bases. The CDR3 consists of 17 residues. Unmatched junction bases numbered 9, after V lost 5 bases and J lost 3 bases. Germline V lookup: CDR1 MNHEY, CDR2 SMNVEV (reference sequence). The CDR3: CASSPSGLAGDHYEQYF. The CDR3 DNA is TGTGCCAGCAGTCCCTCGGGACTAGCGGGAGACCACTACGAGCAGTACTTC.

The V and J genes are TRBV9 and TRBJ2-3, with D unresolved. V was clipped by 1 base and J by 0 bases, with 15 bases between them. Germline assignment: CDR1 SGDLS and CDR2 YYNGEE. This CDR3 region has 17 residues. This CDR3 reads CASSVSPLELSTDTQYF. In DNA, the CDR3 is TGTGCCAGCAGCGTATCTCCCCTCGAGCTTAGCACAGATACGCAGTATTTT.

The V call is TRBV10-3, the J call TRBJ2-7; D is possibly TRBD2 (5 bases). The CDR3 sequence is 13 residues long. The V end was cut by 4 bases, the J end by 3 bases, with 10 bases between. Germline assignment: CDR1 ENHRY and CDR2 SYGVKD. The CDR3 is CAISASDFYEQYF. As DNA, the CDR3 is TGTGCCATCAGTGCGTCGGACTTCTACGAGCAGTACTTC.

This clone was recorded only once. Other DNA sequences in the sample encode the same CDR3. V usage is TRBV11-3 and J usage is TRBJ2-7, with D tentatively TRBD2 (7 bases). From germline, CDR1 is SGHNT and CDR2 YENEEA. CDR3 length equals 12 residues. V dropped 5 bases and J dropped 3 bases, with 8 bases sitting between them. In nucleotides, the CDR3 is TGTGCCAGCAGCAGGGGGGGCTACGAGCAGTACTTC. This sequence encodes CASSRGGYEQYF.